A single sample gave rise to the 14 T cell receptor beta chains below, sequenced in a study of identical twins. TCRdb used MiXCR to reprocess the 5' RACE reads, holding one entry per CDR3 protein. The sample shows 510,000 or so distinct CDR3 sequences, around 15% of them seen only once. The data were also submitted as part of a second study, on yellow fever vaccine responses in identical twins.

Input material: CD4+ T cells sorted from blood. Receptors were obtained from a woman under 30 in good health.

This clonotype was recorded at least ten times. CDR3 sequence reads: CASSQQGAGQPQHF. CDR3 DNA sequence: TGTGCCAGCAGTCAACAGGGGGCCGGGCAGCCCCAGCATTTT. The chain is built from TRBV6-1 and TRBJ1-5; 9 bases align to TRBD1. The germline CDR1 and CDR2 sequences are MNHNS and SASEGT. This CDR3 region has 14 residues. Unmatched junction bases numbered 6, after V lost 5 bases and J lost 7 bases.

This clonotype was seen a handful of times. The chain carries TRBV4-2 and TRBJ2-1; 8 bases map to TRBD2. V trimming: 0 bases; J trimming: 0 bases; junction bases outside the gene matches: 4. CDR3 length equals 17 residues. The germline CDR1 and CDR2 sequences are LGHNA and YNFKEQ. CDR3 DNA: TGTGCCAGCAGCCAAGATCGGGGGGGAGGCTCCTACAATGAGCAGTTCTTC. Translated, it gives CASSQDRGGGSYNEQFF.

V and J are TRBV29-1 and TRBJ2-3; 8 bases are shared with TRBD1. Germline V lookup: CDR1 SQVTM, CDR2 ANQGSEA. The CDR3 sequence is 14 residues long. The ends lost 5 bases at V and 4 bases at J; junction bases unmatched: 8. In nucleotides, the CDR3 is TGCAGCGTTTTAGGACAGGGTCATCCAGATACGCAGTATTTT. Encoded protein: CSVLGQGHPDTQYF.

In its sample, this clonotype was seen a few times. Written as DNA, the CDR3 is TGTGCCAGCAGTGAACTGGACAGGGGGCCCTACAATGAGCAGTTCTTC. Its protein is CASSELDRGPYNEQFF. The chain uses TRBV2 and TRBJ2-1; TRBD1 agrees at 11 bases. There are 16 residues in the CDR3. V shed 2 bases and J 2 bases; nucleotides not matched to a gene: 2. Germline V gene data show CDR1 as SNHLY and CDR2 as FYNNEI.

This clonotype was seen a few times. V and J are TRBV5-5 and TRBJ2-2; TRBD1 is a possible D gene (5 bases). The CDR3 extends over 13 amino acids. Trimming stripped 2 bases from V and 7 bases from J, with 9 bases between. Looked up from germline, CDR1 is SGHKS and CDR2 is YYEKEE (reference sequence). The CDR3 region is CASSFQGLGELFF. CDR3 nucleotides: TGTGCCAGCAGCTTTCAGGGCCTCGGGGAGCTGTTTTTT.

As regards this clonotype: An end of the junction differs from the germline gene, which may be a read error. The J gene is TRBJ2-2, the V gene TRBV6-5, with 7 bases that match TRBD1. The CDR3 loop spans 16 amino acids. The germline CDR1 and CDR2 sequences are MNHEY and SVGAGI. In DNA, the CDR3 is TGCTCCAGCAGTTACTCGATAACAGGGGTCCCCGGGGAGCTGTTTTTT. Protein: CSSSYSITGVPGELFF.

As DNA, the CDR3 is TGTGCCAGCAGCCCGACCCCGGGGGTCTACGAGCAGTACGTC. It yields the protein CASSPTPGVYEQYV. J is TRBJ2-7 and V is TRBV11-2; D might be TRBD2 (6 bases). Trimming cost V 5 bases and J 3 bases, with 14 bases left between them. Germline assignment: CDR1 SGHAT and CDR2 FQNNGV. CDR3 length: 14 amino acids.

In this sample, this clonotype turned up a few times. The rearrangement links TRBV6-5 to TRBJ1-2, with D hard to call. From germline, CDR1 is MNHEY and CDR2 SVGAGI. V lost 0 bases, J lost 7 bases, and 15 bases lay in between. The CDR3 has 15 residues. The CDR3 sequence: CASSYSTWILGGYTF. The CDR3 DNA sequence: TGTGCCAGCAGTTACTCGACGTGGATTCTCGGTGGCTACACCTTC.

This clonotype was seen more than once but under ten times. The chain recombines TRBV12-3 or TRBV12-4 with TRBJ2-2; D not certain. Trimming stripped 2 bases from V and 6 bases from J, with 7 bases between. The CDR3 extends over 13 amino acids. The CDR3 coding sequence is TGTGCCAGCAGTTTATGGGTCCCCGGGGAGCTGTTTTTT. Translation gives CASSLWVPGELFF.

CDR3 in amino acids: CASSPPDILLNNEQFF. The DNA for the CDR3 is TGTGCCAGCTCACCACCGGACATACTACTAAACAATGAGCAGTTCTTC. The chain couples TRBV18 to TRBJ2-1; D might be TRBD1 (5 bases). The CDR3 spans 16 residues. V lost 0 bases to trimming and J lost 5 bases, with 14 bases between them. Per germline, CDR1 KGHSH and CDR2 LQKENI.

The rearrangement links TRBV5-1 to TRBJ1-4, with 10 bases identical to TRBD1. Germline CDR1 and CDR2: SGHRS and YFSETQ. V shed 0 bases, J shed 6 bases, and the junction held 8 bases outside the gene matches. This CDR3 is 17 amino acids long. The CDR3 sequence: CASSLGGTGAAHEKLFF. CDR3 nucleotides: TGCGCCAGCAGCTTGGGAGGGACAGGGGCCGCCCATGAAAAACTGTTTTTT. The full variable domain, with the rest looked up from reference TRBV5-1 and TRBJ1-4, is KAGVTQTPRYLIKTRGQQVTLSCSPISGHRSVSWYQQTPGQGLQFLFEYFSETQRNKGNFPGRFSGRQFSNSRSEMNVSTLELGDSALYLCASSLGGTGAAHEKLFFGSGTQLSVL.

The chain has TRBV6-1 and TRBJ2-1; the D is unclear. V lost 7 bases and J 9 bases, leaving 19 bases between the germline ends. Germline-derived CDR1 and CDR2 are MNHNS and SASEGT. CDR3 size: 14 residues. CDR3 in amino acids: CASTLGPSSAEQFF. CDR3 bases: TGTGCCAGCACCCTCGGACCAAGCTCCGCTGAGCAGTTCTTC.

Points on this clonotype: The junction shows a germline mismatch at one end, possibly a read error. The CDR3 region is CGSSQDLTSVHNEQFF. CDR3 bases: TGTGGCAGCAGCCAAGATCTCACTAGCGTACACAATGAGCAGTTCTTC. The chain joins TRBV3-1 to TRBJ2-1; TRBD2 aligns across 7 bases. Germline-derived CDR1 and CDR2 are LGHDT and YNNKEL (reference sequence). The CDR3 is 16 residues long.

This chain connects TRBV6-1 to TRBJ1-6; 9 positions match TRBD1. V trimming: 8 bases; J trimming: 10 bases; junction bases outside the gene matches: 6. The CDR3 covers 13 residues. The germline CDR1 and CDR2 sequences are MNHNS and SASEGT. The CDR3 nucleotides read TGTGCCAGCCGGGACAGGGTAGGCTCACCCCTCCACTTT. This sequence encodes CASRDRVGSPLHF.